This T cell receptor beta chain was sequenced for a study of post-analysis software for immune sequencing data. Study observations and caveats: In patients, TRBV5-6, TRBV5-1 and TRBV20-1 belonged to roughly 5 TRBV segments found more frequently than in controls.

Per germline, CDR1 SGDLS and CDR2 YYNGEE. The CDR3 is 13 residues long. Trimming removed 0 bases at V and 6 bases at J, with 10 bases between. Every TCR beta cDNA library bore unique molecular identifiers. About 500,000 cDNA molecules were obtained per 1 to 10 million input T cells. MiXCR, run by TCRdb on the PCR reads, gives a single entry per CDR3 protein. Here the sample spans about half a million distinct CDR3 sequences, under 40% being singletons. This clonotype was found a few times. What it binds is not known. The origin of this receptor is a girl aged 2-17 years with multiple sclerosis. Material: blood. The chain recombines TRBV9 with TRBJ2-7; D unresolved. CDR3 sequence (DNA): TGTGCCAGCAGCGTAGCAAGTGCCGGCGAGCAGTACTTC. Translated: CASSVASAGEQYF.